Following are 10 T cell receptor beta chains from one sample sequenced in a study of OX40 agonist ivuxolimab in advanced cancers. Profiling relied on immunoSEQ multiplex PCR, and the TCRdb table lists in-frame clones only, not all of them. The data contain tens of thousands of clones, just under 85% of them singletons. Sequencing used CD4+ or CD8+ T cells sorted from blood, obtained in a trial of the OX40 agonist ivuxolimab. The source is an adult with an advanced solid tumor such as melanoma, head and neck, liver or kidney cancer.

The rearrangement uses TRBV6-5 and TRBJ2-1, with 9 bases that match TRBD2. In germline, CDR1 is MNHEY, CDR2 SVGAGI. The CDR3 consists of 16 residues. The trim removed 4 bases at V and 7 bases at J, leaving 11 bases unmatched. CDR3 bases: TGTGCCAGCAGTTTAGCGGGGGTAGCGGGAGCTAATGAGCAGTTCTTC. Translating it yields CASSLAGVAGANEQFF.

The chain has TRBV6-1 and TRBJ1-5; D might be TRBD1 (5 bases). From germline, CDR1 is MNHNS and CDR2 SASEGT. This CDR3 region has 14 residues. The V end was cut by 4 bases, the J end by 7 bases, with 14 bases between. The CDR3 reads CASSATGTGQPQHF. Written as DNA, the CDR3 is TGTGCCAGCAGTGCTACCGGGACTGGACAGCCCCAGCATTTT.

The rearrangement joins TRBV25-1 to TRBJ1-2; D is unclear. Trimming took off 2 bases at V and 4 bases at J, with 11 bases between the two ends. Germline lookup yields CDR1 MGHDK and CDR2 SYGVNS. The CDR3 covers 14 residues. The CDR3, as DNA: TGTGCCAGCAGTGAAGTATACAGCTTCTATGGCTACACCTTC. It specifies CASSEVYSFYGYTF.

The chain recombines TRBV6-5 with TRBJ2-1; tentative D call: TRBD2 (5 bases). The CDR3 contains 15 residues. The germline V gene encodes CDR1 MNHEY and CDR2 SVGAGI. V was cut by 5 bases and J by 0 bases, with 11 bases left in between. The CDR3 loop is CASSPKGSSYNEQFF. The CDR3 DNA follows: TGTGCCAGCAGTCCGAAAGGGAGCTCCTACAATGAGCAGTTCTTC.

The rearrangement joins TRBV15 to TRBJ2-5; 7 bases fit TRBD1. The CDR3 covers 15 residues. J gave up 0 bases and V 3 bases, and 4 bases lay outside the gene matches. Looked up from germline, CDR1 is LNHNV and CDR2 is YYDKDF (reference sequence). In nucleotides, the CDR3 is TGTGCCACCAGCAGGGGACAGATGTACCAAGAGACCCAGTACTTC. Translating it yields CATSRGQMYQETQYF.

A single count supports this clone. The chain couples TRBV20-1 to TRBJ2-5, with TRBD2 identical over 7 bases. Trimming removed 7 bases from V and 5 bases from J; junction bases left unmatched: 4. Germline V gene data show CDR1 as DFQATT and CDR2 as SNEGSKA (reference sequence). The length of the CDR3 is 11 residues. CDR3 nucleotide sequence: TGCAGTGAGTCTAGCGGCGAGACCCAGTACTTC. This codes for CSESSGETQYF.

J is TRBJ2-2 and V is TRBV19, with unresolved D. Germline V lookup: CDR1 LNHDA, CDR2 SQIVND (reference sequence). This CDR3 contains 13 residues. V lost 10 bases and J 6 bases, leaving 15 bases between the germline ends. CDR3 amino acids: CATADPWAGELFF. The CDR3 coding sequence is TGTGCCACCGCGGACCCCTGGGCCGGGGAGCTGTTTTTT.

This clone occurred once. The gene calls are TRBV6-1 and TRBJ2-1, with no clear D. Germline V CDR1 and CDR2: MNHNS, SASEGT. This CDR3 has 15 amino acids. Between the trimmed V and J ends, which lost 1 base and 0 bases, there was a span of 7 bases. This CDR3 reads CASSEDHSSYNEQFF. In DNA, the CDR3 is TGTGCCAGCAGTGAAGACCACAGCTCCTACAATGAGCAGTTCTTC.

The chain links TRBV5-6 to TRBJ2-1, with 7 bases matching TRBD1. V lost 0 bases to trimming and J lost 2 bases; unmatched junction nucleotides: 2. Per the germline V gene, CDR1 is SGHDT and CDR2 is YYEEEE. The CDR3 has 15 amino acids. The CDR3 DNA is TGTGCCAGCAGCTTGGCACAGGGGACCTACAATGAGCAGTTCTTC. Translating it yields CASSLAQGTYNEQFF.

This clone is termed medium-sized. This chain joins TRBV19 and TRBJ2-7; D not resolved. Per the germline V gene, CDR1 is LNHDA and CDR2 is SQIVND (reference sequence). This CDR3 is built from 12 residues. V was clipped by 5 bases and J by 3 bases, with 8 bases between them. The CDR3 is CASSSGHYEQYF. The CDR3 bases are TGTGCCAGTAGTTCCGGCCACTACGAGCAGTACTTC.